Each of the 2 T cell receptor beta chains below was sequenced from the same sample in a study of cytomegalovirus exposure and HLA in healthy donors. Sequenced by immunoSEQ multiplex PCR; TCRdb stores in-frame clones only, minus some. The profile shows roughly 150,000 clones, roughly nine tenths of them singletons. The specimen was PBMCs. All receptors come from a woman between 18 and 29 years old in good health and CMV-seropositive.

The J gene is TRBJ1-5, the V gene TRBV4-1; no firm D call. V shed 0 bases and J shed 2 bases, with 11 bases lying between them. Germline lookup yields CDR1 MGHRA and CDR2 YSYEKL. The CDR3 is made up of 16 amino acids. For the CDR3, the DNA is TGCGCCAGCAGCCAAGATGGAGGGATTGGCAATCAGCCCCAGCATTTT. Its translation is CASSQDGGIGNQPQHF.

CDR3 region: CASSLQGEQYF. CDR3 bases: TGTGCCAGCAGCCTACAGGGCGAGCAGTACTTC. This chain links TRBV11-3 with TRBJ2-7; the D gene is possibly TRBD1 (6 bases). Germline loops: CDR1 SGHNT, CDR2 YENEEA. Trimming took off 5 bases at V and 6 bases at J, with 8 bases between the two ends. This CDR3 is built from 11 residues.